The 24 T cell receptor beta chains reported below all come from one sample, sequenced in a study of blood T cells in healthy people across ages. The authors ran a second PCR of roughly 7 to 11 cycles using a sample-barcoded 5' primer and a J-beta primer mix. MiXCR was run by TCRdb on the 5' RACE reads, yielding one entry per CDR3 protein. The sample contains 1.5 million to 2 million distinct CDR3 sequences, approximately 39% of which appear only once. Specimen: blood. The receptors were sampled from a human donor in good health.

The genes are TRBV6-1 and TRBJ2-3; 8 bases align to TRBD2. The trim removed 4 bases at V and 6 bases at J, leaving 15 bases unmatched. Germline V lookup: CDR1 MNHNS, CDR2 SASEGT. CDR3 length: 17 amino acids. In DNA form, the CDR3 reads TGTGCCAGCAGTGCCCCCAAAATAGCGGGGTCTCCCGATACGCAGTATTTT. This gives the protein CASSAPKIAGSPDTQYF.

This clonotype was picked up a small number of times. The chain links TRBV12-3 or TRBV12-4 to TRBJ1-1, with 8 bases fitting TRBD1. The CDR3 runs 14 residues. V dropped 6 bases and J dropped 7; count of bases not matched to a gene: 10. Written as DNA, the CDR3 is TGTGCCAGCAGCTACTTGACAGGGGCTGATGAAGCTTTCTTT. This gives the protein CASSYLTGADEAFF.

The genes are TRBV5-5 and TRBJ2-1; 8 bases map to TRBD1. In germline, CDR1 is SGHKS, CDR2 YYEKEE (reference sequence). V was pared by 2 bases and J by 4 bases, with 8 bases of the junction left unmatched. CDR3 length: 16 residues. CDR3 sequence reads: CASSFRPGQVYNEQFF. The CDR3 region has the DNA TGTGCCAGCAGCTTTCGACCGGGACAGGTATACAATGAGCAGTTCTTC.

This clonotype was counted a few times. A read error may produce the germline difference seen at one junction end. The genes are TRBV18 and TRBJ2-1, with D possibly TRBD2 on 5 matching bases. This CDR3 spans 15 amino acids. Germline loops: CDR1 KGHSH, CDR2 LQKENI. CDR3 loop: CASSPLGLDYNVQFF. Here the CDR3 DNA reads TGTGCCAGCTCACCGTTAGGCCTCGACTACAATGTGCAGTTCTTC.

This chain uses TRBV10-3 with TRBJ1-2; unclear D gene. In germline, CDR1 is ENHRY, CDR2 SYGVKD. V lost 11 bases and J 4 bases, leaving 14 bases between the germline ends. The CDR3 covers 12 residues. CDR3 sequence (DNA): TGTGCCTCTTGGGCCGAGCCCTATGGCTACACCTTC. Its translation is CASWAEPYGYTF.

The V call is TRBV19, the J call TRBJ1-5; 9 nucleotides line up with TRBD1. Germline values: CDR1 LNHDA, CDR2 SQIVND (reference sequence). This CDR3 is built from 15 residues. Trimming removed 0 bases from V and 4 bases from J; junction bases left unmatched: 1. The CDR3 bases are TGTGCCAGTAGTATAGAGGGACAGGGTAATCAGCCCCAGCATTTT. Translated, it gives CASSIEGQGNQPQHF.

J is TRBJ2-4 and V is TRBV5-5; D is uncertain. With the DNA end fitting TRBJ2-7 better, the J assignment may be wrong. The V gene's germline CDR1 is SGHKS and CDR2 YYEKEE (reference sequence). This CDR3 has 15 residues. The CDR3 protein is CASSPRIRVAHEQYF. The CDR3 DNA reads TGTGCCAGCAGCCCGAGGATAAGGGTAGCCCACGAGCAGTACTTC.

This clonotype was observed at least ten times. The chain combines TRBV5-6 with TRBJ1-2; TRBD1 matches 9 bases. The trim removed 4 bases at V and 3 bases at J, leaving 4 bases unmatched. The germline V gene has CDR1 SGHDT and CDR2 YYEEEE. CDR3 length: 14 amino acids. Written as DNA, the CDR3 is TGTGCCAGCAGCCCGGACAGGGGTTACTATGGCTACACCTTC. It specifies CASSPDRGYYGYTF.

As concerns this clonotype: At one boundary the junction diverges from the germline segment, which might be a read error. CDR3 nucleotide sequence: TGTGCCAGCTTCAGGGTAAACACTAACTATGACTACACCTTC. This gives the protein CASFRVNTNYDYTF. The V gene is TRBV7-9, the J gene TRBJ1-2; D may be TRBD1 (5 bases). This CDR3 is 14 amino acids long. CDR1 is SEHNR, CDR2 FQNEAQ, per germline (reference sequence).

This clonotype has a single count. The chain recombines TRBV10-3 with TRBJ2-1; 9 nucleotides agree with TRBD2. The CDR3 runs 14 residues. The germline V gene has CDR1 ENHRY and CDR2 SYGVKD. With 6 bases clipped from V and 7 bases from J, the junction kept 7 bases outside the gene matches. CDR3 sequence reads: CAIRGGGAGNEQFF. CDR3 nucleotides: TGTGCCATCAGGGGCGGGGGGGCTGGAAATGAGCAGTTCTTC.

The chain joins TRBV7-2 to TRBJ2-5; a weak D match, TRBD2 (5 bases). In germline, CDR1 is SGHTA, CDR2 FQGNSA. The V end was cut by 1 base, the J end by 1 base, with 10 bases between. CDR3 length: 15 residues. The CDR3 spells CASSLGGFSQETQYF. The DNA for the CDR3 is TGTGCCAGCAGCTTAGGCGGGTTTAGCCAAGAGACCCAGTACTTC.

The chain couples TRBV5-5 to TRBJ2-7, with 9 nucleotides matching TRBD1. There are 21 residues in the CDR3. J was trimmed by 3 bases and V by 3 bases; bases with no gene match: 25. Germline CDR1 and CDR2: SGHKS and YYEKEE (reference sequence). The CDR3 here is CASSSNWFDRGFPTYGYEQYF. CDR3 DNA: TGTGCCAGCAGCTCCAATTGGTTCGACAGGGGGTTCCCAACTTATGGCTACGAGCAGTACTTC.

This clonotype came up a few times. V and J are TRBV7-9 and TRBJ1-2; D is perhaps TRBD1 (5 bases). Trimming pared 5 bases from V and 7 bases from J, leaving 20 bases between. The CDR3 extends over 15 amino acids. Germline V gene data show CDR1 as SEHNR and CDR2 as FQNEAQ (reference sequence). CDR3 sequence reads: CASSLMGEWDCGYTF. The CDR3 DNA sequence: TGTGCCAGCAGCCTCATGGGGGAGTGGGACTGTGGCTACACCTTC.

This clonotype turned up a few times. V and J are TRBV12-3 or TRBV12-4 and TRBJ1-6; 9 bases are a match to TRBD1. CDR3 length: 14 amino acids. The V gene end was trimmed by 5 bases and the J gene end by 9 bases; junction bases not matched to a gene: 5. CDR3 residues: CASSPGQGPSPLHF. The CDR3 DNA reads TGTGCCAGCAGTCCGGGACAGGGACCTTCACCCCTCCACTTT.

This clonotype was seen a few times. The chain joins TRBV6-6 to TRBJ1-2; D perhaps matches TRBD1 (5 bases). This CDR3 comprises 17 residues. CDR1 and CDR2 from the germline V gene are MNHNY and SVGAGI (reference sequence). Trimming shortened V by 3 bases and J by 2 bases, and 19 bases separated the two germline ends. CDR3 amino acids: CASSYPTWGPQNYGYTF. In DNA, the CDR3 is TGTGCCAGCAGTTATCCTACCTGGGGACCCCAGAACTATGGCTACACCTTC.

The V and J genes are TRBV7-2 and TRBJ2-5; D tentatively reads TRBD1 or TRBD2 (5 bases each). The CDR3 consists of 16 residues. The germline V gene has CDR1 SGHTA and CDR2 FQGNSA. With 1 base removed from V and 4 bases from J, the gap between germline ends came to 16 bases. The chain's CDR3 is CASSLGAEGQGETQYF. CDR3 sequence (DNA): TGTGCCAGCAGCTTAGGTGCAGAGGGGCAAGGAGAGACCCAGTACTTC.

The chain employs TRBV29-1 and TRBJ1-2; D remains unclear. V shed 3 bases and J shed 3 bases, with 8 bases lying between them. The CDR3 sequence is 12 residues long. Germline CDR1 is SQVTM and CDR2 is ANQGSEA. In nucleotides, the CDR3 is TGCAGCGTTGATCACGGGGACTATGGCTACACCTTC. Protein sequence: CSVDHGDYGYTF.

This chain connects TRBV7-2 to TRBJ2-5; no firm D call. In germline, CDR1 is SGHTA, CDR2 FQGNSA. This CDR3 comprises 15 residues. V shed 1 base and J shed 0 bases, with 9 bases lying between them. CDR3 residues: CASSLVYKYQETQYF. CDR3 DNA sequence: TGTGCCAGCAGCTTAGTCTACAAGTACCAAGAGACCCAGTACTTC.

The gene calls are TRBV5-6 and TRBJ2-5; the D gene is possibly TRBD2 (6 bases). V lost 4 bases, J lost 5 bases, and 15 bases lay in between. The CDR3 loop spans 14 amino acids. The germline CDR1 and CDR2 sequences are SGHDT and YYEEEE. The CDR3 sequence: CASSPPEGYETQYF. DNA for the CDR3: TGTGCCAGCAGCCCCCCGGAGGGATACGAGACCCAGTACTTC. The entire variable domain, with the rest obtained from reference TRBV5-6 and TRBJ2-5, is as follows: DAGVTQSPTHLIKTRGQQVTLRCSPKSGHDTVSWYQQALGQGPQFIFQYYEEEERQRGNFPDRFSGHQFPNYSSELNVNALLLGDSALYLCASSPPEGYETQYFGPGTRLLVL.

The CDR3: CAWSAGQRIFNWANVLTF. The CDR3 nucleotides are TGTGCCTGGAGTGCGGGACAGAGGATCTTTAATTGGGCCAACGTCCTGACTTTC. The chain combines TRBV30 with TRBJ2-6; 7 bases align to TRBD1. Germline lookup yields CDR1 GTSNPN and CDR2 SVGIG (reference sequence). The CDR3 is made up of 18 amino acids. The ends lost 1 base at V and 5 bases at J; junction bases unmatched: 14.

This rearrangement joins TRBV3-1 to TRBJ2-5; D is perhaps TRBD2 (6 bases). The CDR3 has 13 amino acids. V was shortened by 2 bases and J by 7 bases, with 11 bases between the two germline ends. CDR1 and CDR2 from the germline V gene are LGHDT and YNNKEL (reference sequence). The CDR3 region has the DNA TGTGCCAGCAGCCAATTTACCGGGGGGACCCAGTACTTC. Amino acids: CASSQFTGGTQYF.

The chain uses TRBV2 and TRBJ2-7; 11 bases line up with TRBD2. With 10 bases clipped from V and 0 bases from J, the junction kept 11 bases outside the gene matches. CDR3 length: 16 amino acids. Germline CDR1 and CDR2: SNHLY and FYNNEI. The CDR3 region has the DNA TGTGCCACCCGGCGACTAGCGGGATATAACTCCTACGAGCAGTACTTC. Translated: CATRRLAGYNSYEQYF.

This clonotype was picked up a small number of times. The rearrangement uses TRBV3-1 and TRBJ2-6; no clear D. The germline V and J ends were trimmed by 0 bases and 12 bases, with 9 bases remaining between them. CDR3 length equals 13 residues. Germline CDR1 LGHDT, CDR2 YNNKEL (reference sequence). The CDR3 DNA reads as TGTGCCAGCAGCCAAGAGGCCTACCGCGTCCTGACTTTC. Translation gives CASSQEAYRVLTF.

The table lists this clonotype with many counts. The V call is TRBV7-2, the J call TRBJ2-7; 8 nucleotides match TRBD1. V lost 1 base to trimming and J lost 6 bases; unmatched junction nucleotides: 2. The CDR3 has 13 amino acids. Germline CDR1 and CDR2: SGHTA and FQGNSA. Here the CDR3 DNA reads TGTGCCAGCAGCTTAGGCAGGGGGCGCGAGCAGTACTTC. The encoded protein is CASSLGRGREQYF.